The rows below give T cell receptor beta chains drawn from one sample of a study of glioma-infiltrating T cells after dendritic cell vaccination. The assay was immunoSEQ multiplex PCR, and TCRdb's table has in-frame clones only and misses some. The profile shows 110,000 or so clones, around 90% of them singletons. Sample: blood, taken after dendritic cell vaccination. The origin of the receptors is a human donor with glioblastoma. Both conserved end residues are part of each CDR3. D genes are given only for firm matches. Clone size, where shown, is once, few, many, or a class for clones that have expanded.

DNA: TGTGCCAGCAGCTTATCCGGCGGGGGGGGCACAGATACGCAGTATTTT
CDR3: CASSLSGGGGTDTQYF
length: 16
D: TRBD2
size: NA
V: TRBV7-3
J: TRBJ2-3

DNA: TGTGCCAGTAGTATGCGGGGAAGCACAGATACGCAGTATTTT
CDR3: CASSMRGSTDTQYF
length: 14
D: NA
size: NA
V: TRBV19
J: TRBJ2-3

DNA: TGTGCCGGGGAGGGATCCAGGAACACCGGGGAGCTGTTTTTT
CDR3: CAGEGSRNTGELFF
length: 14
D: TRBD2
size: NA
V: TRBV2
J: TRBJ2-2

DNA: TGTGCCTTTCCGACCGGGACAGGGGATAATTCCCCCCTCCACTTT
CDR3: CAFPTGTGDNSPLHF
length: 15
D: TRBD1
size: few
V: TRBV30
J: TRBJ1-6

DNA: TGTGCCAGCAGCTTGGAGCTAGGCGGCACAGATACGCAGTATTTT
CDR3: CASSLELGGTDTQYF
length: 15
D: NA
size: NA
V: TRBV5-6
J: TRBJ2-3

DNA: TGTGCCAGCAGCTCCCCCGGTAGCAGGGTTGATGAGCAGTTCTTC
CDR3: CASSSPGSRVDEQFF
length: 15
D: NA
size: NA
V: TRBV7-3
J: TRBJ2-1

DNA: TGCAGCGTTGGGTCGCAGAGTACTAGCTACACCTTC
CDR3: CSVGSQSTSYTF
length: 12
D: NA
size: NA
V: TRBV29-1
J: TRBJ1-2

DNA: TGTGCCAGCAGCTTAGGAGGAACGCGGGACAGGGAAGTCTACACCTTC
CDR3: CASSLGGTRDREVYTF
length: 16
D: TRBD1
size: NA
V: TRBV7-9
J: TRBJ1-2

DNA: TGTGCCAGTAGCATGGGGGCCTTGGATCCGAGCACAGATACGCAGTATTTT
CDR3: CASSMGALDPSTDTQYF
length: 17
D: NA
size: NA
V: TRBV19
J: TRBJ2-3

DNA: TGTGCCTGGAGTCCCCTCCCCTCCTATAATTCACCCCTCCACTTT
CDR3: CAWSPLPSYNSPLHF
length: 15
D: NA
size: NA
V: TRBV30
J: TRBJ1-6

DNA: TGTGCCAGCAGTTACTCGTCGGGATACTATGGCTACACCTTC
CDR3: CASSYSSGYYGYTF
length: 14
D: NA
size: NA
V: TRBV6-5
J: TRBJ1-2

DNA: TGTGCCAGTAGTATCTTTCCAGGACAGGGTAACTATGGCTACACCTTC
CDR3: CASSIFPGQGNYGYTF
length: 16
D: TRBD1
size: NA
V: TRBV19
J: TRBJ1-2

DNA: TGTGCCAGCACACCCTCAGGGGCCCCCTCTGGAAACACCATATATTTT
CDR3: CASTPSGAPSGNTIYF
length: 16
D: NA
size: NA
V: TRBV6-6
J: TRBJ1-3

DNA: TGTGCCAGCAAAAGACAGGGTGCAACTAATGAAAAACTGTTTTTT
CDR3: CASKRQGATNEKLFF
length: 15
D: TRBD1
size: few
V: TRBV6-5
J: TRBJ1-4

DNA: TGTGCCAGCAGCGGGAGTGTGGGGGGGCTTGCAGATACGCAGTATTTT
CDR3: CASSGSVGGLADTQYF
length: 16
D: NA
size: NA
V: TRBV9
J: TRBJ2-3

DNA: TGTGCCAGCAGTGACCCGACAGGGAGCTATACGCAGTATTTT
CDR3: CASSDPTGSYTQYF
length: 14
D: TRBD1
size: NA
V: TRBV25-1
J: TRBJ2-3

DNA: TGTGCCAGCAGTAGAGCGGGAAGGAGCTCCTATAATTCACCCCTCCACTTT
CDR3: CASSRAGRSSYNSPLHF
length: 17
D: NA
size: NA
V: TRBV27
J: TRBJ1-6

DNA: TGCGCCAGCAGTCGGACTAGCGGAGGGAGCTCCTACAATGAGCAGTTCTTC
CDR3: CASSRTSGGSSYNEQFF
length: 17
D: TRBD2
size: NA
V: TRBV4-1
J: TRBJ2-1

DNA: TGTGCCAGCAGCTTAATATTTAGGGGCTCGGCACCCCTCCACTTT
CDR3: CASSLIFRGSAPLHF
length: 15
D: NA
size: NA
V: TRBV7-2
J: TRBJ1-6

DNA: TGTGCCAGCAGCAGACCCACAGGGGCGGCTAATGAAAAACTGTTTTTT
CDR3: CASSRPTGAANEKLFF
length: 16
D: NA
size: NA
V: TRBV21-1
J: TRBJ1-4

DNA: TGTGCCAGCATGATCGTCGGGAGGGGGTTTGAGACCCAGTACTTC
CDR3: CASMIVGRGFETQYF
length: 15
D: TRBD2
size: NA
V: TRBV2
J: TRBJ2-5

DNA: TGTGCCAGCTCACCGATACAGGCTGACTATGGCTACACCTTC
CDR3: CASSPIQADYGYTF
length: 14
D: NA
size: NA
V: TRBV18
J: TRBJ1-2

DNA: TGTGCCAGCAGTTCACAGGTCAATCAGCCCCAGCATTTT
CDR3: CASSSQVNQPQHF
length: 13
D: NA
size: NA
V: TRBV6-5
J: TRBJ1-5

DNA: TGTGCCAGCAGTCCGGACAGGTACAATCAGCCCCAGCATTTT
CDR3: CASSPDRYNQPQHF
length: 14
D: TRBD1
size: NA
V: TRBV2
J: TRBJ1-5

DNA: TGCGCCAGCAGCTTGGAAGGGGGCATGTCAATGGCTGAAGCTTTCTTT
CDR3: CASSLEGGMSMAEAFF
length: 16
D: TRBD1
size: NA
V: TRBV5-1
J: TRBJ1-1

DNA: TGTGCCAGTGCTCAGGGTGTGGCAAACACTGAAGCTTTCTTT
CDR3: CASAQGVANTEAFF
length: 14
D: NA
size: few
V: TRBV19
J: TRBJ1-1

DNA: TGTGCCAGCAGTGAAGAAGACAGGGTCCGGGAGCTGTTTTTT
CDR3: CASSEEDRVRELFF
length: 14
D: TRBD1
size: NA
V: TRBV2
J: TRBJ2-2

DNA: TGTGCCAGCAGCAGCGGGACAGGGTCCTACGAGCAGTACTTC
CDR3: CASSSGTGSYEQYF
length: 14
D: TRBD1
size: NA
V: TRBV7-8
J: TRBJ2-7

DNA: TGTGCCAGTAGAATAGCGGGGCCTACCTACGAGCAGTACTTC
CDR3: CASRIAGPTYEQYF
length: 14
D: TRBD2
size: NA
V: TRBV28
J: TRBJ2-7

DNA: TGTGCCAGCACCAGGACTAGCGCGGAGGGGGAGACCCAGTACTTC
CDR3: CASTRTSAEGETQYF
length: 15
D: TRBD2
size: once
V: TRBV6-6
J: TRBJ2-5

DNA: TGTGCCAGCAGCGCCTATAGTGAGCAGTTCTTC
CDR3: CASSAYSEQFF
length: 11
D: NA
size: NA
V: TRBV5-4
J: TRBJ2-1

DNA: TGCGCCAGCAGCTTGGACGGTCCCCATCAGCCCCAGCATTTT
CDR3: CASSLDGPHQPQHF
length: 14
D: NA
size: NA
V: TRBV5-1
J: TRBJ1-5